These 18 T cell receptor beta chains came from one sample sequenced in a study of CD8+ T cells in alopecia areata. Treatment meaning: oral pan-JAK inhibitor, 5-10 mg twice daily. Extraction of RNA preceded its reverse transcription into cDNA, which served as the sequencing template. Here immunoSEQ multiplex PCR was the method, and the copy in TCRdb shows in-frame clones only, minus some. The data contain about 120,000 clones, about 50% of them seen just once; the ten biggest clones take up around 0.46%. The source material was CD4+ T cells sorted from blood, sampled at week 4, from a patient treated with tofacitinib. Source of these receptors: a human donor with alopecia areata.

The chain carries TRBV4-1 and TRBJ1-1, with D possibly matching TRBD1 (6 bases). The V end was cut by 3 bases, the J end by 3 bases, with 20 bases between. The germline V gene encodes CDR1 MGHRA and CDR2 YSYEKL. This CDR3 region has 17 residues. CDR3 in amino acids: CASSHLTVGRGDTEAFF. The DNA of the CDR3 is TGCGCCAGCAGCCACCTTACCGTGGGCAGGGGAGACACTGAAGCTTTCTTT.

This clone was picked up one time. The rearrangement links TRBV6-5 to TRBJ2-3, with 9 nucleotides matching TRBD2. V shed 4 bases, J shed 14 bases, and the junction held 10 bases outside the gene matches. Germline CDR1 MNHEY, CDR2 SVGAGI. The CDR3 is 13 amino acids. CDR3 sequence (DNA): TGTGCCAGCAGTTCCCCCCAGCGGGGGGAGGTGTATTTT. Protein sequence: CASSSPQRGEVYF.

The V gene is TRBV11-2, the J gene TRBJ2-6; D is possibly TRBD1 (6 bases). V was clipped by 3 bases and J by 0 bases, with 15 bases between them. The germline gives CDR1 SGHAT, CDR2 FQNNGV. This CDR3 is built from 18 residues. The CDR3 is CASSFVAGALSGANVLTF. The CDR3 nucleotides are TGTGCCAGCAGCTTCGTGGCAGGGGCCCTCTCTGGGGCCAACGTCCTGACTTTC. The full variable domain, in which reference TRBV11-2 and TRBJ2-6 provide the parts outside the CDR3, is EAGVAQSPRYKIIEKRQSVAFWCNPISGHATLYWYQQILGQGPKLLIQFQNNGVVDDSQLPKDRFSAERLKGVDSTLKIQPAKLEDSAVYLCASSFVAGALSGANVLTFGAGSRLTVL.

The chain couples TRBV27 to TRBJ2-7; D is unresolved. The CDR3 has 14 residues. V was cut by 3 bases and J by 0 bases, with 9 bases left in between. Germline CDR1 MNHEY, CDR2 SMNVEV (reference sequence). CDR3 region: CASSFTESSYEQYF. The CDR3 nucleotides are TGTGCCAGCAGTTTTACGGAGAGCTCCTACGAGCAGTACTTC.

In its sample, this clone was seen once. The V and J genes are TRBV29-1 and TRBJ1-1; no clear D gene. Trimming shortened V by 7 bases and J by 0 bases, and 6 bases separated the two germline ends. The germline V gene has CDR1 SQVTM and CDR2 ANQGSEA. This CDR3 is built from 11 residues. The DNA for the CDR3 is TGCAGCGGAACCATGAACACTGAAGCTTTCTTT. It yields the protein CSGTMNTEAFF.

The V call is TRBV10-1, the J call TRBJ2-4; 7 nucleotides line up with TRBD1. This CDR3 has 16 residues. Germline assignment: CDR1 WNHNN and CDR2 SYGVQD (reference sequence). Trimming took 7 bases from V and 0 from J; bases not matched to a gene: 9. The CDR3 DNA sequence: TGCGCCAGCACCGAAGGGGGCGTTCTAGCCAAAAACATTCAGTACTTC. Translation gives CASTEGGVLAKNIQYF.

This clone was counted a single time. The same CDR3 can be traced to other DNA sequences in this sample. The chain uses TRBV5-1 and TRBJ2-7; TRBD2 matches at 8 bases. The CDR3 consists of 13 residues. V lost 0 bases to trimming and J lost 6 bases; unmatched junction nucleotides: 2. Germline V gene data show CDR1 as SGHRS and CDR2 as YFSETQ. The CDR3 spells CASSLAGGPEQYF. CDR3 sequence (DNA): TGCGCCAGCAGCTTGGCGGGAGGGCCCGAGCAGTACTTC. Complete variable domain (other parts from reference TRBV5-1 and TRBJ2-7): KAGVTQTPRYLIKTRGQQVTLSCSPISGHRSVSWYQQTPGQGLQFLFEYFSETQRNKGNFPGRFSGRQFSNSRSEMNVSTLELGDSALYLCASSLAGGPEQYFGPGTRLTVT.

This clone has only a few counts. The J gene is TRBJ1-2, the V gene TRBV9; D uncertain. Trimming left V 4 bases short and J 8 bases short, with 15 bases between. The germline V gene has CDR1 SGDLS and CDR2 YYNGEE. The CDR3 is made up of 13 amino acids. CDR3 region: CASSSRKTGGYTF. The CDR3 DNA is TGTGCCAGCAGCTCACGGAAGACCGGAGGCTACACCTTC.

The genes are TRBV18 and TRBJ1-1; a weak D match, TRBD1 (6 bases). CDR1 and CDR2 (germline): KGHSH, LQKENI. Trimming stripped 3 bases from V and 8 bases from J, with 10 bases between. The CDR3 loop spans 12 amino acids. CDR3 coding DNA: TGTGCCAGCTCACCCCGACAGGCAGAAGCTTTCTTT. It is translated as CASSPRQAEAFF.

Only a few counts were recorded for this clone. The V gene is TRBV7-9, the J gene TRBJ1-1; D gene unclear. The CDR3 is 13 residues long. With 1 base removed from V and 4 bases from J, the gap between germline ends came to 7 bases. Per germline, CDR1 SEHNR and CDR2 FQNEAQ (reference sequence). The CDR3 region is CASSLGLGTEAFF. Written as DNA, the CDR3 is TGTGCCAGCAGCTTAGGCTTGGGCACTGAAGCTTTCTTT.

CDR3 DNA: TGTGCCAGCAGCCCAAAGACAGGGCTCATGAACACTGAAGCTTTCTTT. Amino acid sequence: CASSPKTGLMNTEAFF. The chain is built from TRBV5-4 and TRBJ1-1, with 7 nucleotides matching TRBD1. This CDR3 has 16 amino acids. Germline CDR1 is SGHNT and CDR2 is YYREEE (reference sequence). The V and J ends lost 4 bases and 0 bases, in that order; junction bases with no gene match: 9.

This clone has more than one count but fewer than ten. As DNA, the CDR3 is TGTGCCAGCAGCAGCAAGGGGACTAGCGTCGGTGAGCAGTTCTTC. Translated, it gives CASSSKGTSVGEQFF. The rearrangement links TRBV5-8 to TRBJ2-1; 10 nucleotides agree with TRBD2. V was pared by 4 bases and J by 9 bases, with 10 bases of the junction left unmatched. This CDR3 has 15 amino acids. Germline assignment: CDR1 SGHTS and CDR2 YDEGEE.

This chain links TRBV30 with TRBJ2-5, with TRBD2 as a possible D gene (5 bases). Germline V gene sequence: CDR1 GTSNPN, CDR2 SVGIG (reference sequence). V was pared by 0 bases and J by 7 bases, with 9 bases between. CDR3 size: 12 residues. The CDR3 bases are TGTGCCTGGAGTGTGTCAGAGGGGACCCAGTACTTC. Translating it yields CAWSVSEGTQYF.

In its sample, this clone was seen a few times. The rearrangement joins TRBV5-1 to TRBJ2-1; TRBD2 matches 7 bases. Germline CDR1 is SGHRS and CDR2 is YFSETQ. With V trimmed by 3 bases and J by 7 bases, 7 bases remained unmatched. The CDR3 runs 14 residues. Written as DNA, the CDR3 is TGCGCCAGCAGCTGGGGGGGAAATACGAATGAGCAGTTCTTC. Protein product: CASSWGGNTNEQFF.

The rearrangement uses TRBV30 and TRBJ1-6; no reliable D call. CDR1 and CDR2 from the germline V gene are GTSNPN and SVGIG (reference sequence). Trimming removed 1 base at V and 9 bases at J, with 13 bases between. There are 14 residues in the CDR3. This CDR3 is CAWSEGQLSSPLHF. Written as DNA, the CDR3 is TGTGCCTGGAGTGAGGGTCAATTATCTTCACCCCTCCACTTT.

The chain is built from TRBV29-1 and TRBJ2-7; no clear D. The CDR3 length is 13 residues. The V gene lost 4 bases and the J gene lost 7 bases, with 17 bases spanning the gap. The germline V gene has CDR1 SQVTM and CDR2 ANQGSEA. CDR3 coding DNA: TGCAGCGTTGTATCCCCCAGAACCCTGGAGCAGTACTTC. It encodes CSVVSPRTLEQYF.

This clone has more than one count but fewer than ten. The CDR3 DNA reads as TGTGCCAGCATCGAGACGGGGGGGCGCACAGATACGCAGTATTTT. Amino acids: CASIETGGRTDTQYF. The chain links TRBV5-4 to TRBJ2-3, with 8 bases lining up with TRBD2. Germline V gene lookup returns CDR1 SGHNT and CDR2 YYREEE (reference sequence). The CDR3 consists of 15 residues. The V gene end was trimmed by 6 bases and the J gene end by 1 base; junction bases not matched to a gene: 7.

The chain uses TRBV5-1 and TRBJ2-2, with D unresolved. With 6 bases removed from V and 0 bases from J, the gap between germline ends came to 9 bases. The CDR3 runs to 14 residues. Germline V gives CDR1 SGHRS, CDR2 YFSETQ. The CDR3 nucleotides read TGCGCCAGCACCGTTACAGCGAACACCGGGGAGCTGTTTTTT. Residues: CASTVTANTGELFF.